In this sample, the clone carrying this T cell receptor (beta chain) turned up once. The data were obtained in a study of blood T cell repertoires in COVID-19. Study as a whole: COVID-19 samples from acute and convalescent phases originated in the United States, Italy and Spain. PBMCs, B-cell-depleted T cells, or T cells provided the cDNA or gDNA that made up the material.

Original analysis: Nucleated cell number was recorded as an estimate derived from reference gene primer amplification. Using immunoSEQ multiplex PCR, the repertoire was profiled, and TCRdb retains in-frame clones only, with some absent. For V, J and clone size, that table is used; D and trimming come from the DNA. This sample carries around 30,000 clones, roughly 88% of them seen once, and the ten largest clones take 5% to 6.5%. Germline lookup yields CDR1 MNHEY and CDR2 SVGEGT. CDR3 size: 15 residues. Trimming left V 3 bases short and J 5 bases short, with 14 bases between. The genes are TRBV6-2 or TRBV6-3 and TRBJ2-1; D perhaps matches TRBD2 (6 bases). The TCR was taken from a human donor in a cohort sampled during active COVID-19. The sample taken for sequencing was peripheral blood. The CDR3 spells CASSYRTIMNNEQFF. CDR3 sequence (DNA): TGTGCCAGCAGTTATAGGACTATAATGAACAATGAGCAGTTCTTC.